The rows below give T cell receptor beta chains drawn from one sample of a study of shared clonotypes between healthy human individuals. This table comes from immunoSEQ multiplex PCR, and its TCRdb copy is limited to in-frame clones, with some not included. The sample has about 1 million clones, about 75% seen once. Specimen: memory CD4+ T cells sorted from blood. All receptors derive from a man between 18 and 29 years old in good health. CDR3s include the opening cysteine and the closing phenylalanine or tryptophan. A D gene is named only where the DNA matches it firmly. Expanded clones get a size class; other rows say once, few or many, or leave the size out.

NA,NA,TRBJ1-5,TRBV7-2,CASSRRTVLSYDQPQHF,TGTGCCAGCAGCCGGCGGACAGTCCTCTCCTATGATCAGCCCCAGCATTTT
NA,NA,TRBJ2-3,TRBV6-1,CASGSQDTDTQYF,TGTGCCAGCGGATCCCAGGACACAGATACGCAGTATTTT
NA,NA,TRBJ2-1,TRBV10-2,CASSEDRSSYNEQFF,TGCGCCAGCAGCGAAGACAGAAGCTCCTACAATGAGCAGTTCTTC
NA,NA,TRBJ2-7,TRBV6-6,CASSYTKTVSYEQYF,TGTGCCAGCAGTTACACGAAGACAGTCTCCTACGAGCAGTACTTC
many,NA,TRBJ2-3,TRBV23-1,CASSQRLSTDTQYF,TGCGCCAGCAGTCAAAGGCTATCTACAGATACGCAGTATTTT
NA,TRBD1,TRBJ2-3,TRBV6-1,CASIRQGLPTDTQYF,TGTGCCAGCATTCGACAGGGTCTTCCCACAGATACGCAGTATTTT
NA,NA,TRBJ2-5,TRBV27,CASSPLANGETQYF,TGTGCCAGCAGTCCGCTAGCGAACGGAGAGACCCAGTACTTC
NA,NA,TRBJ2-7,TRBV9,CASSVAPSGEYEQYF,TGTGCCAGCAGCGTAGCTCCCAGCGGAGAGTACGAGCAGTACTTC
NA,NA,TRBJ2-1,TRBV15,CATSPGRASSYNEQFF,TGTGCCACCAGCCCAGGCCGCGCAAGCTCCTACAATGAGCAGTTCTTC
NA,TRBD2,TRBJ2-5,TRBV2,CASSPGGEPGTQYF,TGTGCCAGCAGTCCCGGGGGGGAGCCCGGGACCCAGTACTTC
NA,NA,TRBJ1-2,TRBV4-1,CASSAFPGQGSGYTF,TGCGCCAGCAGCGCTTTTCCTGGGCAGGGCTCGGGCTACACCTTC
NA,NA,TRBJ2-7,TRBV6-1,CASRALIFHEQYF,TGTGCCAGCAGGGCCCTTATTTTCCACGAGCAGTACTTC